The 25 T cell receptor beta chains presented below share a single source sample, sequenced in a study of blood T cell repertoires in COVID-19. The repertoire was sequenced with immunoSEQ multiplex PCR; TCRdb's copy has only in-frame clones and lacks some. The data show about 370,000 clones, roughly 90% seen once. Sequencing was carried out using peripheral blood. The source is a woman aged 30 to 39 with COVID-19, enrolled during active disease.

CDR3 DNA: TGTGCCAGGAGGAACACTGAAGCTTTCTTT. This sequence encodes CARRNTEAFF. The gene calls are TRBV2 and TRBJ1-1; D is undetermined. Between the trimmed V and J ends, which lost 9 bases and 1 base, there was a span of 3 bases. Germline values: CDR1 SNHLY, CDR2 FYNNEI. The CDR3 sequence is 10 residues long.

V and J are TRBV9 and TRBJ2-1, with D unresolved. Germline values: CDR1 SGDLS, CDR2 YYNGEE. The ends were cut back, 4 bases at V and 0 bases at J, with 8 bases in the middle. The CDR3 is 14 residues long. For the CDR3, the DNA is TGTGCCAGCAGCTCCGAGGTCTCCTACAATGAGCAGTTCTTC. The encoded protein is CASSSEVSYNEQFF. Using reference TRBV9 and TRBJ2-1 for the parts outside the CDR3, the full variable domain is DSGVTQTPKHLITATGQRVTLRCSPRSGDLSVYWYQQSLDQGLQFLIQYYNGEERAKGNILERFSAQQFPDLHSELNLSSLELGDSALYFCASSSEVSYNEQFFGPGTRLTVL.

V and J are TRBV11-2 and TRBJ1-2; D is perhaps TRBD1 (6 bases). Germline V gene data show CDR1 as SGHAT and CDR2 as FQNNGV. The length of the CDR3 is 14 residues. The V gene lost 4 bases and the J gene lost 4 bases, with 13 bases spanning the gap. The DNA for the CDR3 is TGTGCCAGCAGCTCTACAGGGATTTCCTATGGCTACACCTTC. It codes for CASSSTGISYGYTF.

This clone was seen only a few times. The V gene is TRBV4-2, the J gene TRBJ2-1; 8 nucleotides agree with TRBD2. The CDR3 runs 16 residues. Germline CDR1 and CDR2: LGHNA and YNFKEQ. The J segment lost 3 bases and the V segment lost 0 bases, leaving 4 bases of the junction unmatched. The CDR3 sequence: CASSQEQAGDYNEQFF. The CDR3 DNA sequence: TGTGCCAGCAGCCAAGAACAAGCGGGGGACTACAATGAGCAGTTCTTC.

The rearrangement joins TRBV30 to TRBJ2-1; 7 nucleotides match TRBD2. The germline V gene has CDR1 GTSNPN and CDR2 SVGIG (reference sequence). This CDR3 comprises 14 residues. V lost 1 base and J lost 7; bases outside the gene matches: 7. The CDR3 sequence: CAWSAGLYQNEQFF. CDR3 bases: TGTGCCTGGAGTGCGGGACTATATCAGAATGAGCAGTTCTTC.

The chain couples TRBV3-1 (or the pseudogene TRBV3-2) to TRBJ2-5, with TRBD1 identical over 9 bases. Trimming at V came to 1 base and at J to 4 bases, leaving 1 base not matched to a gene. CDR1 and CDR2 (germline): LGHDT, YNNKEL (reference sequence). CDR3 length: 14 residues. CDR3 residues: CASSQGQGVETQYF. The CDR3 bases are TGTGCCAGCAGCCAAGGACAGGGGGTAGAGACCCAGTACTTC.

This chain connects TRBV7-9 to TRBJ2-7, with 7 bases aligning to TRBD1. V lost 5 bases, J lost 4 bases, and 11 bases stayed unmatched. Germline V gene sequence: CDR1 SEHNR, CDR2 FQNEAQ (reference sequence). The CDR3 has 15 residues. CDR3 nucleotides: TGTGCCAGCAGCCATCCGGTGGACAGGAGGTACGAGCAGTACGTC. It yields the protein CASSHPVDRRYEQYV.

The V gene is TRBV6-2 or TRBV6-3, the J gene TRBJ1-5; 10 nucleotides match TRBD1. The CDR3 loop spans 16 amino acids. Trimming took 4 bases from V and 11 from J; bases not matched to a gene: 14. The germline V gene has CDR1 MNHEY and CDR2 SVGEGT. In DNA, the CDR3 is TGTGCCAGCAGTTTACCCGGGACAGGGGTCCGTCCGACCCAGCATTTT. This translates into CASSLPGTGVRPTQHF.

The CDR3 DNA reads TGTGCCAGCAGCCCCATGGGGGGGCAAGAGACCCAGTACTTC. The encoded protein is CASSPMGGQETQYF. The gene calls are TRBV7-6 and TRBJ2-5; 7 nucleotides agree with TRBD2. The CDR3 runs to 14 residues. Trimming cost V 5 bases and J 2 bases; bases outside gene matches: 5. Per the germline V gene, CDR1 is SGHVS and CDR2 is FNYEAQ.

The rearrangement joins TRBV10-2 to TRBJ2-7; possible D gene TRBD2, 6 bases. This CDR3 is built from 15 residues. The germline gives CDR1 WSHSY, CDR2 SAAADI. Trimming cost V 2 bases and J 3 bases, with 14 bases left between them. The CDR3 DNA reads TGCGCCAGCAGTGAGGCGGGGAGGCACCTCTACGAGCAGTACGTC. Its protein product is CASSEAGRHLYEQYV.

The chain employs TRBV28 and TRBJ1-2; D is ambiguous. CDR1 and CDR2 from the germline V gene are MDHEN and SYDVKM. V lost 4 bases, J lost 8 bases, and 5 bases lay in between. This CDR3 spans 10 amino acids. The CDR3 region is CASSSGGYTF. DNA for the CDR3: TGTGCCAGCAGTTCCGGGGGCTACACCTTC.

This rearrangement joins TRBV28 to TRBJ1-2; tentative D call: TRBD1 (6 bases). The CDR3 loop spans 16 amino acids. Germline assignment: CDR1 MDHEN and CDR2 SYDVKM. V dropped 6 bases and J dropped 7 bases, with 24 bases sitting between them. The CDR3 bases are TGTGCCAGCAGCCGAGGGGGACACACCACTTTCGGTGGCTACACCTTC. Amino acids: CASSRGGHTTFGGYTF.

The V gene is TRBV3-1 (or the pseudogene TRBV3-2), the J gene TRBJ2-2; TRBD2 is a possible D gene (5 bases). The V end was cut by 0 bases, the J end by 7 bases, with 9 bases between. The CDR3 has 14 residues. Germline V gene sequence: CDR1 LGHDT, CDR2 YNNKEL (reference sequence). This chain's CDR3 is CASSQDGKYGELFF. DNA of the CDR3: TGTGCCAGCAGCCAAGACGGGAAGTACGGGGAGCTGTTTTTT.

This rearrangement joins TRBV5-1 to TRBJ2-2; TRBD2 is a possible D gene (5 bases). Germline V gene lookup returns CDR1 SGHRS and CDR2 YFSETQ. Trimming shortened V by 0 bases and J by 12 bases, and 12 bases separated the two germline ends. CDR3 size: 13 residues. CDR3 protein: CASSLEVTGKLFF. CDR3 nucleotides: TGCGCCAGCAGCTTGGAGGTTACGGGAAAGCTGTTTTTT. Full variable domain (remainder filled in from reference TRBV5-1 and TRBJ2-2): KAGVTQTPRYLIKTRGQQVTLSCSPISGHRSVSWYQQTPGQGLQFLFEYFSETQRNKGNFPGRFSGRQFSNSRSEMNVSTLELGDSALYLCASSLEVTGKLFFGEGSRLTVL.

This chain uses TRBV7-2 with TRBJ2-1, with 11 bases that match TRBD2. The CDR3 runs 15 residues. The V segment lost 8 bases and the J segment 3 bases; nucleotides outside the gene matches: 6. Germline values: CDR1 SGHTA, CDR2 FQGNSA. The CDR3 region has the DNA TGTGCCAGCGGGGGTGGGACTAGCGGCTACAATGAGCAGTTCTTC. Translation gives CASGGGTSGYNEQFF.

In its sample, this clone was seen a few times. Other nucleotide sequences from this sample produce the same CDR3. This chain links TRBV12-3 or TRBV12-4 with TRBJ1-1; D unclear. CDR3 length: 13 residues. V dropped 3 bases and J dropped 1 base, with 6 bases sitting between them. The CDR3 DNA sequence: TGTGCCAGCAGTTTTGGGCAGAACACTGAAGCTTTCTTT. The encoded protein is CASSFGQNTEAFF.

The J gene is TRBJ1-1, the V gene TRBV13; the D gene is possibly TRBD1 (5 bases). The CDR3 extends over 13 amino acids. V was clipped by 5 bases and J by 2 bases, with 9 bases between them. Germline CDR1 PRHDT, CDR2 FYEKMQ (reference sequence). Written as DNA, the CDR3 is TGTGCCAGCAGCCGGGGGGAAAACACTGAAGCTTTCTTT. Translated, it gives CASSRGENTEAFF.

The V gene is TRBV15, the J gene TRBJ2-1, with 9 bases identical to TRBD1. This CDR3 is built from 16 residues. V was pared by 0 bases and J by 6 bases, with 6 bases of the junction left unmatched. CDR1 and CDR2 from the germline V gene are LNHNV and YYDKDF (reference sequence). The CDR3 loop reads CATSRDPGQGVNEQFF. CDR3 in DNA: TGTGCCACCAGCAGAGATCCGGGACAGGGAGTCAATGAGCAGTTCTTC.

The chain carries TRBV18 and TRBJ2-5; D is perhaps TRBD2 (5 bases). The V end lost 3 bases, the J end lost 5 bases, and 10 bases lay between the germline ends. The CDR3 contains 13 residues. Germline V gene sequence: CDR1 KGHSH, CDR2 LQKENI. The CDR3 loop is CASSPSRAETQYF. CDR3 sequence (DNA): TGTGCCAGCTCACCCTCGCGGGCTGAGACCCAGTACTTC. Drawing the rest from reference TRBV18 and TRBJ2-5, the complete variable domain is NAGVMQNPRHLVRRRGQEARLRCSPMKGHSHVYWYRQLPEEGLKFMVYLQKENIIDESGMPKERFSAEFPKEGPSILRIQQVVRGDSAAYFCASSPSRAETQYFGPGTRLLVL.

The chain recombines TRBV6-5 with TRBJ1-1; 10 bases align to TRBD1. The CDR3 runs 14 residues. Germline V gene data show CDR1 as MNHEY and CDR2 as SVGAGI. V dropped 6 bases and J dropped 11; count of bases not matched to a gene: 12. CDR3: CASSRGTGAHEAFF. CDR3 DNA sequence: TGTGCCAGCAGCCGCGGGACAGGGGCTCACGAGGCTTTCTTT.

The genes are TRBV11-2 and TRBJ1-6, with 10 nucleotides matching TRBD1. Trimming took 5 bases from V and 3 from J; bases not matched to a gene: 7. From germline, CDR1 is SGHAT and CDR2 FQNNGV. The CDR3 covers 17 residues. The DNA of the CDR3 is TGTGCCAGCAGCGACGACAGGGGGCCACTCTATAATTCACCCCTCCACTTT. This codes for CASSDDRGPLYNSPLHF. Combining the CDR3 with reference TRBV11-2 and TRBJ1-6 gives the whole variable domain EAGVAQSPRYKIIEKRQSVAFWCNPISGHATLYWYQQILGQGPKLLIQFQNNGVVDDSQLPKDRFSAERLKGVDSTLKIQPAKLEDSAVYLCASSDDRGPLYNSPLHFGNGTRLTVT.

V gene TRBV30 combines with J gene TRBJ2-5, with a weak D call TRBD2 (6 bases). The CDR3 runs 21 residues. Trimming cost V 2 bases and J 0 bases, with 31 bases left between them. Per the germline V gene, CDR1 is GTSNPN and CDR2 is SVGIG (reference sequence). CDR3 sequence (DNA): TGTGCCTGGAGTCCGTATAGCACCCTGGGTAGCGGAAAAACGTACCAAGAGACCCAGTACTTC. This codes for CAWSPYSTLGSGKTYQETQYF. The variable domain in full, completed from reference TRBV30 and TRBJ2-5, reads SQTIHQWPATLVQPVGSPLSLECTVEGTSNPNLYWYRQAAGRGLQLLFYSVGIGQISSEVPQNLSASRPQDRQFILSSKKLLLSDSGFYLCAWSPYSTLGSGKTYQETQYFGPGTRLLVL.

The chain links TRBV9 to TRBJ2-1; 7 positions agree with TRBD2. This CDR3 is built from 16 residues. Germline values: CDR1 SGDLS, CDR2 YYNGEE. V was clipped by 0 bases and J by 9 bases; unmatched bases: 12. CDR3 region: CASSVGPREFLGEQFF. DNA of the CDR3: TGTGCCAGCAGCGTAGGTCCGCGGGAGTTTCTGGGTGAGCAGTTCTTC.

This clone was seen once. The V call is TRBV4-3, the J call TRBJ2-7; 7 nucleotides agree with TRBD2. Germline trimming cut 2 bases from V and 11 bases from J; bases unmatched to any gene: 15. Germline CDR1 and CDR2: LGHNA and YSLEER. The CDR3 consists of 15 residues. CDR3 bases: TGCGCCAGCAGCCAAAATTCTAATAGGGAGGGACGAAAGTACTTC. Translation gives CASSQNSNREGRKYF.

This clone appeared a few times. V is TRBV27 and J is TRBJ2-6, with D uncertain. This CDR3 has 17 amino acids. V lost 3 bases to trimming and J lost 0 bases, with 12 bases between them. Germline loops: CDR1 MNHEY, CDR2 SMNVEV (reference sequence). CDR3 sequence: CASSFAGFRSGANVLTF. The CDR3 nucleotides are TGTGCCAGCAGTTTCGCCGGGTTTCGCTCTGGGGCCAACGTCCTGACTTTC.